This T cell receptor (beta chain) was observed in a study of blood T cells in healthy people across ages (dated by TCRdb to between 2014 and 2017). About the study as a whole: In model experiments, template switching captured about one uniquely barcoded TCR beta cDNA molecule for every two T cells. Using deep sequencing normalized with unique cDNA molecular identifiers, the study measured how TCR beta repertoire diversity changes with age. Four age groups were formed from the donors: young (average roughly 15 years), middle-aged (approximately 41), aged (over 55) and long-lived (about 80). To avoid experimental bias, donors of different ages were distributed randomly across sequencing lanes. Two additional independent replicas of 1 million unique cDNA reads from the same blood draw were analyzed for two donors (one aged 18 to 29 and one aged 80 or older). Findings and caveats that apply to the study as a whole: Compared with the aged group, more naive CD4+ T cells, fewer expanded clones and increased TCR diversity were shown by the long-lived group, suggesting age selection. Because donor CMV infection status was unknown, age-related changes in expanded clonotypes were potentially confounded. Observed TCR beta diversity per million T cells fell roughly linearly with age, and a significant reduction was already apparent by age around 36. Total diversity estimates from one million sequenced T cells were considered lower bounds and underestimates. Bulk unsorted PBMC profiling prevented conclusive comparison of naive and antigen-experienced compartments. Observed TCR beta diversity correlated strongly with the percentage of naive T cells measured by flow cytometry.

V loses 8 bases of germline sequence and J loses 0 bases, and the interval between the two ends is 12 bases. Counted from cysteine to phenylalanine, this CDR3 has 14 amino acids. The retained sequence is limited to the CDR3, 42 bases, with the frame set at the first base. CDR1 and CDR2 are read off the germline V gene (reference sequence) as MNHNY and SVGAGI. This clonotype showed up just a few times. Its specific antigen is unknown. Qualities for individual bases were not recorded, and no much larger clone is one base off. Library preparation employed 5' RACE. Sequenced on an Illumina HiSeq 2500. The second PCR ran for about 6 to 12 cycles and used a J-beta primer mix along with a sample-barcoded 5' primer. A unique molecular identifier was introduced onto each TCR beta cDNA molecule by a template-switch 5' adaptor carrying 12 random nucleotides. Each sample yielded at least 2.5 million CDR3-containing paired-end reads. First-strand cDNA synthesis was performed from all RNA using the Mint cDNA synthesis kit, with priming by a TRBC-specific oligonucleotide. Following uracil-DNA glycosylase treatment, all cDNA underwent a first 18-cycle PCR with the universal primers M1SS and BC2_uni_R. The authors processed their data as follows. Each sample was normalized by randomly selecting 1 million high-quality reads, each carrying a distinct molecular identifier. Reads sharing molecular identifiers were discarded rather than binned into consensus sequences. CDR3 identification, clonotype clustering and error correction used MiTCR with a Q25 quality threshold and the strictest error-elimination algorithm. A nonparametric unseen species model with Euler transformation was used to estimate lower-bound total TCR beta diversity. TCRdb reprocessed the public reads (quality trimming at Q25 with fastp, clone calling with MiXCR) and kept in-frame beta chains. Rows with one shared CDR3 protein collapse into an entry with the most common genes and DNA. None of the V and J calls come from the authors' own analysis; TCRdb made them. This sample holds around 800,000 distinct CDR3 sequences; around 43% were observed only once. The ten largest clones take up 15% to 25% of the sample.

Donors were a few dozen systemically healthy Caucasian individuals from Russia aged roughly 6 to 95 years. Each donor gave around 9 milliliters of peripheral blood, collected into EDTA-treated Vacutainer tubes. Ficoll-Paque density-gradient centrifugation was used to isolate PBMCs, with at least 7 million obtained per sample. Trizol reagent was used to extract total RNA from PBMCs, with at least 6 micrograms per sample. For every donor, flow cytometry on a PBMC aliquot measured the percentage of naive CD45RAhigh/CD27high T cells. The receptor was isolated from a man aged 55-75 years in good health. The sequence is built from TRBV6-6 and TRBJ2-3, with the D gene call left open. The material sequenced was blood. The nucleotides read TGTGCCAGCTCGGACGGGCCGAGCACAGATACGCAGTATTTT. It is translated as CASSDGPSTDTQYF.